The present TCR beta chain was sequenced within a study of human T cells and chemical hapten exposure. Study-wide results and limits: Expanded TCRs produced significantly more large CDR3 similarity clusters than controls did.

TCRdb used MiXCR to reprocess the RACE reads, holding one entry per CDR3 protein. The repertoire has about 250,000 distinct CDR3 sequences, around 7% of them found once; the top ten carry 0.9% to 1.5%. Per germline, CDR1 MNHNY and CDR2 SVGAGI (reference sequence). V gave up 4 bases and J gave up 2 bases; unmatched junction bases: 4. The CDR3 spans 14 residues. Specified time point: pre-sensitization, week 0. Treatment described: therapeutic diphenylcyclopropenone sensitization with weekly scalp DPC. There are a few counts of this clonotype. What it binds is unknown. The sequenced sample was whole blood, obtained in connection with sensitization to the hapten diphenylcyclopropenone (DPC). This chain links TRBV6-6 with TRBJ1-2, with TRBD1 matching 7 bases. This receptor was obtained from a man between 18 and 29 years old with alopecia areata. Some clones in this sample may be carry-over from other donors' samples. The CDR3 DNA follows: TGTGCCAGCAGTTCTCAACAGGGGAACTATGGCTACACCTTC. Translation gives CASSSQQGNYGYTF.